This section outlines one T cell receptor beta chain sequence together with its context. This entry belongs to a study of blood T cell repertoires in COVID-19. Study overall: PBMCs, B-cell-depleted T cells, or T cells were the source of the cDNA or gDNA that made up the material.

Those who participated ranged in age from roughly 18 to 90 years and resided in about two dozen US areas. Membership in each cohort depended on participant-reported clinical history. This CDR3 has 15 residues. The ends lost 6 bases at V and 1 base at J; junction bases unmatched: 7. Germline V gene lookup returns CDR1 MDHEN and CDR2 SYDVKM. The method was immunoSEQ multiplex PCR; TCRdb's version includes in-frame clones alone and lacks a portion of them. The repertoire holds about 250,000 clones, with roughly 89% as singletons. This TCR derives from a woman in her 30s with acute COVID-19. Sequencing was done on a sample of PBMCs or T cells enriched from blood (not recorded which). The chain links TRBV28 to TRBJ2-7; 9 nucleotides match TRBD1. CDR3 loop: CASSSRDRVSYEQYF. CDR3 nucleotides: TGTGCCAGCAGCTCCCGGGACAGGGTTTCCTACGAGCAGTACTTC.